This T cell receptor (beta chain) was observed in a study of cytomegalovirus exposure and HLA in healthy donors. Donors showed nominal health when sampled, although they likely had unrecorded immune exposures. Primers included in the PCR were 60 Vbeta and 13 Jbeta primers. Generated by immunoSEQ multiplex PCR, the TCRdb table keeps only in-frame clones and is missing some. The sample yields approximately 180,000 clones, just over 70% seen once. Study-level results: Later analysis suggested links between common viral pathogens and several top significant clusters. Rarity held for most TCR sequences, but there were some public TCRs that occurred in many donors.

This clone appeared a few times. The antigen remains undetermined. Sequenced material: PBMCs. The receptor was derived from a human donor in good health.

CDR3 coding DNA: TGCGCCAGCAGCCAAGATCTCGTGAGCTCCTATAATTCACCCCTCCACTTT. Amino acids: CASSQDLVSSYNSPLHF. J is TRBJ1-6 and V is TRBV4-3; no clear D gene. The CDR3 runs to 17 residues. Trimming pared 0 bases from V and 0 bases from J, leaving 9 bases between. Germline V gene lookup returns CDR1 LGHNA and CDR2 YSLEER.